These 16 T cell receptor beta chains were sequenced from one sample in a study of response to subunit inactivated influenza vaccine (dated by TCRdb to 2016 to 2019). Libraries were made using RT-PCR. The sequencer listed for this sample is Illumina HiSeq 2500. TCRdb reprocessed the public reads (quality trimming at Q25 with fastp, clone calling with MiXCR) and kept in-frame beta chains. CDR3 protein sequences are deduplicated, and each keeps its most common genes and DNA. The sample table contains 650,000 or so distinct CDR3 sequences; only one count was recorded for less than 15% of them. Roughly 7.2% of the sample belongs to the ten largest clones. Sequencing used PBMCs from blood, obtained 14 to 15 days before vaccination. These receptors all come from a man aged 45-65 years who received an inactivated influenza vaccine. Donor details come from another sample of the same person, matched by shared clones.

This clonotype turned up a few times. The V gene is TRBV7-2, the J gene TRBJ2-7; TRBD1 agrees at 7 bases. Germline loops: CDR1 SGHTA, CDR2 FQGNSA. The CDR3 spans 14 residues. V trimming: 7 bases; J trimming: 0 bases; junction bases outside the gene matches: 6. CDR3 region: CASTLDRPSYEQYF. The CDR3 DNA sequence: TGTGCCAGCACCTTGGACAGGCCCTCCTACGAGCAGTACTTC.

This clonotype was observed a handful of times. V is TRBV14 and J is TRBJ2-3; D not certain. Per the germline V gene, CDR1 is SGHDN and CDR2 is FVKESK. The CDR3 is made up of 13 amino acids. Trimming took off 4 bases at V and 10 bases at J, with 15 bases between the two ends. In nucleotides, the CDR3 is TGTGCCAGCAGCCCGCAGCCCCGAACCTCGCAGTATTTT. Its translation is CASSPQPRTSQYF.

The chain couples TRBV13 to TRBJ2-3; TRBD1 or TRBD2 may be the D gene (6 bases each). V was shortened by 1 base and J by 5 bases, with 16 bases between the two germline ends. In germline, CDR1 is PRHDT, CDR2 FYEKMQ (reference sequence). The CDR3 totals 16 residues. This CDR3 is CASSLAPEGGIDTQYF. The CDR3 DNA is TGTGCCAGCAGCTTAGCCCCCGAAGGGGGGATAGATACGCAGTATTTT.

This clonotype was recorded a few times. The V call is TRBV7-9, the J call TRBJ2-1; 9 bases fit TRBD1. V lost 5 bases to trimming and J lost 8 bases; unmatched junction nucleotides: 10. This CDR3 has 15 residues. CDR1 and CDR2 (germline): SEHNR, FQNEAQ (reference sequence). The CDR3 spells CASSNTGGLFDEQFF. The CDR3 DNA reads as TGTGCCAGCAGCAACACAGGGGGCCTTTTCGATGAGCAGTTCTTC. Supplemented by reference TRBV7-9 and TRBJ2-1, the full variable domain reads DTGVSQNPRHKITKRGQNVTFRCDPISEHNRLYWYRQTLGQGPEFLTYFQNEAQLEKSRLLSDRFSAERPKGSFSTLEIQRTEQGDSAMYLCASSNTGGLFDEQFFGPGTRLTVL.

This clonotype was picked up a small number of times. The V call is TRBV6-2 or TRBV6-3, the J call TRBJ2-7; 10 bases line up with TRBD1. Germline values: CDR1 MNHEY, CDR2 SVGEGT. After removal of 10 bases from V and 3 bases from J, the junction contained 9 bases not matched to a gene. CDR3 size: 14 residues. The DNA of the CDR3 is TGTGCCACCCACTCCGGGACAGGGGTCTACGAGCAGTACTTC. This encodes CATHSGTGVYEQYF.

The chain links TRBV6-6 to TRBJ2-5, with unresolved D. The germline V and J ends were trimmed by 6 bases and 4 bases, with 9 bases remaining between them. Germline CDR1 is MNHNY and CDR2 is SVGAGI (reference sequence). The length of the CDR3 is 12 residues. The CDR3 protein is CASSPKGETQYF. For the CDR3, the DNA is TGTGCCAGCAGCCCAAAGGGAGAGACCCAGTACTTC.

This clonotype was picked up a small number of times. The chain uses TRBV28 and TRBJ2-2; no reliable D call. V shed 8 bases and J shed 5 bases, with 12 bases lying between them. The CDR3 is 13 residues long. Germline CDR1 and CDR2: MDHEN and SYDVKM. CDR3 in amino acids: CASLRLGTGELFF. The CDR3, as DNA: TGTGCCAGCTTGAGGTTAGGGACCGGGGAGCTGTTTTTT.

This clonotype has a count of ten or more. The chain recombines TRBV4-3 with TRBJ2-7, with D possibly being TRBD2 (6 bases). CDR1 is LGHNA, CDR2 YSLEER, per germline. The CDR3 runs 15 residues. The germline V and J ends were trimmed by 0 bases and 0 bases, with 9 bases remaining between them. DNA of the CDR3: TGCGCCAGCAGCCAAGAAGCCGGGAGCTCCTACGAGCAGTACTTC. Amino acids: CASSQEAGSSYEQYF.

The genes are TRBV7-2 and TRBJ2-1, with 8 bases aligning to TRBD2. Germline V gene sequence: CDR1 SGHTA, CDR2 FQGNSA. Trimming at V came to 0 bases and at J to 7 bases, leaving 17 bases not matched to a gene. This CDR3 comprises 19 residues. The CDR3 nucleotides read TGTGCCAGCAGCTTAGCGGGTGGGGCTAGCGGGCTCGGACAGAATGAGCAGTTCTTC. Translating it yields CASSLAGGASGLGQNEQFF.

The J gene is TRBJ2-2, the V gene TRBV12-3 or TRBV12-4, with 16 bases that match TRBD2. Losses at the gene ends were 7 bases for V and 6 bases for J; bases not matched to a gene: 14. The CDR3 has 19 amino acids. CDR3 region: CASTHPGTSGGAVAGELFF. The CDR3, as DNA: TGTGCCAGCACCCATCCCGGGACTAGCGGGGGGGCAGTGGCCGGGGAGCTGTTTTTT.

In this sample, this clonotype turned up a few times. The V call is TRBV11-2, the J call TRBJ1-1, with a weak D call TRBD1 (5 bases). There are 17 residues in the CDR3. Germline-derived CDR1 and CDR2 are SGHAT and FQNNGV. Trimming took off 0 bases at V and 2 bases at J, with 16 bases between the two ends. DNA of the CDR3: TGTGCCAGCAGCTTAGAAGCGATGGGGGGAGCCAACACTGAAGCTTTCTTT. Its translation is CASSLEAMGGANTEAFF.

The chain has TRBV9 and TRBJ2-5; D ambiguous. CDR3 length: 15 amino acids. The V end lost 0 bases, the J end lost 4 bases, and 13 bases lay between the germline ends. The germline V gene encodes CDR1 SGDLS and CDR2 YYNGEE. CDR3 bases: TGTGCCAGCAGCGTAGGCGACACGACCGTAGAGACCCAGTACTTC. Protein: CASSVGDTTVETQYF. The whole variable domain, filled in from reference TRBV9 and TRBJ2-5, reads DSGVTQTPKHLITATGQRVTLRCSPRSGDLSVYWYQQSLDQGLQFLIQYYNGEERAKGNILERFSAQQFPDLHSELNLSSLELGDSALYFCASSVGDTTVETQYFGPGTRLLVL.

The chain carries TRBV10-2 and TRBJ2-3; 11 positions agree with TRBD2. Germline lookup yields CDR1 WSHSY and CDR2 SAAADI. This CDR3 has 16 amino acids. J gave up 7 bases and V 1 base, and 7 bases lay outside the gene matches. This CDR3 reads CASSEWLAGGSHTQYF. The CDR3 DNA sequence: TGCGCCAGCAGTGAGTGGCTAGCGGGGGGTTCCCATACGCAGTATTTT.

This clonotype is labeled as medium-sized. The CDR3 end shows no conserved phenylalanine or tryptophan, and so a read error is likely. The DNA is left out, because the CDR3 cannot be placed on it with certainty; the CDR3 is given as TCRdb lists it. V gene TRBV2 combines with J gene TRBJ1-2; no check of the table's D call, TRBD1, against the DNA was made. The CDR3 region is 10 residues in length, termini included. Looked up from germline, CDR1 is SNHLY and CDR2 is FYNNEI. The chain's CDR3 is CASYRGPVST.

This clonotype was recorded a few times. CDR3 in amino acids: CASSGQGGKADTQYF. CDR3 sequence (DNA): TGTGCCAGCAGTGGACAGGGGGGAAAGGCAGATACGCAGTATTTT. This chain connects TRBV6-2 or TRBV6-3 to TRBJ2-3; the match to TRBD1 covers 10 bases. Germline assignment: CDR1 MNHEY and CDR2 SVGEGT. The CDR3 loop spans 15 amino acids. The V segment lost 5 bases and the J segment 4 bases; nucleotides outside the gene matches: 6.

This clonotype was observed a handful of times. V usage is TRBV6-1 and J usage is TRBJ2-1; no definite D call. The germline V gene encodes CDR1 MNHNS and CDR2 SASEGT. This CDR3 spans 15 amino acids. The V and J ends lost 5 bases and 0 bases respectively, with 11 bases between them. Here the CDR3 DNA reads TGTGCCAGCAGTACCACATCGTTCTCCTACAATGAGCAGTTCTTC. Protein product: CASSTTSFSYNEQFF.